Below, 6 T cell receptor beta chains from the same sample are listed, as sequenced in a study of blood T cells in healthy people across ages. For the second PCR, which ran for about 6 to 11 cycles, a sample-barcoded 5' primer and a J-beta primer mix were used. From the 5' RACE reads, TCRdb called clonotypes with MiXCR, one entry per CDR3 protein. The sample records some 790,000 distinct CDR3 sequences, around 28% being singletons. The specimen sequenced was blood. The origin of the receptors is an elderly woman in good health.

The chain carries TRBV7-9 and TRBJ2-5; TRBD2 aligns across 13 bases. The J call is uncertain, as TRBJ2-1 better fits the DNA end. Germline CDR1 is SEHNR and CDR2 is FQNEAQ (reference sequence). CDR3 length: 14 residues. The DNA for the CDR3 is TGTGCCAGCAGCAGCCCGGGACTAGCGGGACTCCAGTTCTTC. It specifies CASSSPGLAGLQFF.

This clonotype showed up many times. The V gene is TRBV7-2, the J gene TRBJ2-4; the match to TRBD2 covers 10 bases. The germline CDR1 and CDR2 sequences are SGHTA and FQGNSA. The length of the CDR3 is 14 residues. The J segment lost 3 bases and the V segment lost 6 bases, leaving 2 bases of the junction unmatched. The CDR3 sequence is CASSLAGVKNIQYF. The DNA of the CDR3 is TGTGCCAGCAGTCTAGCGGGGGTCAAAAACATTCAGTACTTC.

As concerns this clonotype: This clone may be a read error of a much larger clone one base away. V and J are TRBV7-9 and TRBJ2-3; TRBD1 agrees at 7 bases. The CDR3 loop spans 15 amino acids. Trimming cost V 2 bases and J 14 bases; bases outside gene matches: 16. CDR1 SEHNR and CDR2 FQNEAQ come from the germline V gene (reference sequence). For the CDR3, the DNA is TGTGCCAGCAGCTTAACACAGGGGACAAATGAAAAACTGTATTTT. Translating gives CASSLTQGTNEKLYF.

This clonotype was seen many times. The chain couples TRBV7-9 to TRBJ2-3; D gene uncertain. Germline V gene data show CDR1 as SEHNR and CDR2 as FQNEAQ (reference sequence). The length of the CDR3 is 13 residues. V gave up 0 bases and J gave up 5 bases, with 6 bases separating them. The CDR3 here is CASSLAAEDTQYF. The CDR3 DNA follows: TGTGCCAGCAGCTTAGCGGCTGAAGATACGCAGTATTTT.

Concerning this clonotype: One junction end does not reproduce the germline sequence, and a read error may be involved. The chain recombines TRBV6-1 with TRBJ1-5, with a tentative D call TRBD1 (5 bases). The CDR3 is 14 amino acids. Looked up from germline, CDR1 is MNHNS and CDR2 is SASEGT. CDR3 region: CASREVGGGQPQHF. CDR3 coding DNA: TGTGCCAGCAGGGAAGTCGGGGGGGGACAGCCCCAGCATTTT.

The rearrangement links TRBV3-1 to TRBJ1-2, with 8 nucleotides matching TRBD1. The germline V gene encodes CDR1 LGHDT and CDR2 YNNKEL (reference sequence). V was clipped by 4 bases and J by 6 bases; unmatched bases: 13. The CDR3 sequence is 16 residues long. CDR3 in amino acids: CASSRSIPQGVDGYTF. In nucleotides, the CDR3 is TGTGCCAGCAGCCGTTCCATCCCACAGGGGGTTGATGGCTACACCTTC.